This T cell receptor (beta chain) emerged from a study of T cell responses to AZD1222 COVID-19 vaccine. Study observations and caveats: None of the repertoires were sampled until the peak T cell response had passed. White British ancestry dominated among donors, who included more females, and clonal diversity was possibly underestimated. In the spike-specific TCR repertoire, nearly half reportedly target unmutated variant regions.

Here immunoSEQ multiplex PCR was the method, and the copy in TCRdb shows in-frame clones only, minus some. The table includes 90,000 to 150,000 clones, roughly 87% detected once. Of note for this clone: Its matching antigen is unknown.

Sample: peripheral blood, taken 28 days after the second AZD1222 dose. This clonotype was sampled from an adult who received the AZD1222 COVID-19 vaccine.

For the CDR3, the DNA is TGCGCCAGCAGCCTCGATAGACAGGGGGGCGAGCAGTACTTC. Amino acids: CASSLDRQGGEQYF. This sequence joins TRBV4-3 and TRBJ2-7; 9 nucleotides align to TRBD1. The germline V gene encodes CDR1 LGHNA and CDR2 YSLEER. V was clipped by 4 bases and J by 6 bases; unmatched bases: 7. The CDR3 is made up of 14 amino acids.